This record concerns one T cell receptor (beta chain) sequence. Antigen: not known. The data originate from a study of early T cells in non-severe SARS-CoV-2 infection. General study points: VDJdb-based annotation leaned toward anti-spike CD8 responses and missed private and CD4 specificities.

The germline V gene has CDR1 DFQATT and CDR2 SNEGSKA (reference sequence). The CDR3 is made up of 15 amino acids. With V trimmed by 5 bases and J by 5 bases, 12 bases remained unmatched. Unique molecular identifier tags were affixed to discrete cDNA molecules. TCRdb reanalysed the 5' RACE reads using MiXCR and keeps one entry per CDR3 protein. Of 56,000 or so distinct CDR3 sequences detected, less than 15% appear once; the ten largest clones hold over 4%. The V and J genes are TRBV20-1 and TRBJ2-7, with 10 bases matching TRBD2. The input for sequencing was whole blood, taken at baseline. The receptor was derived from an adult who was a healthcare worker with PCR-confirmed SARS-CoV-2 infection or an uninfected control (not recorded which). CDR3 loop: CSAPISSSGSNEQYF. In DNA, the CDR3 is TGCAGTGCTCCTATCTCTTCTAGCGGGAGTAACGAGCAGTACTTC.